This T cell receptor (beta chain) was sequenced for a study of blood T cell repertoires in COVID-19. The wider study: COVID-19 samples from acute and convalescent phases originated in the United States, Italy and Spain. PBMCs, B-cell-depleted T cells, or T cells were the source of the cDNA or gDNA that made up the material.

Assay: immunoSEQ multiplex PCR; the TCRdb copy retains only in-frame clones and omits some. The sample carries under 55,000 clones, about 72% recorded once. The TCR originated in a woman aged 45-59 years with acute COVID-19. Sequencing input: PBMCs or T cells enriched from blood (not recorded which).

Here the CDR3 DNA reads TGTGCCACCAGTGATTCAACAGTGAACACTGAAGCTTTCTTT. The encoded protein is CATSDSTVNTEAFF. This rearrangement joins TRBV24-1 to TRBJ1-1; D uncertain. V shed 2 bases and J shed 0 bases, with 6 bases lying between them. The CDR3 runs to 14 residues. The germline V gene has CDR1 KGHDR and CDR2 SFDVKD.